This TCR beta chain was documented in a study of blood T cell repertoires in COVID-19. Study overall: Acute-phase and convalescent COVID-19 samples originated in the United States, Italy and Spain. PBMCs, B-cell-depleted T cells, or T cells provided the cDNA or gDNA that made up the material.

Germline CDR1 MNHEY, CDR2 SVGAGI. The V end lost 7 bases, the J end lost 4 bases, and 16 bases lay between the germline ends. The CDR3 runs 15 residues. The authors' processing: Researchers report that nucleated cell counts were estimated from reference gene primer amplification. Data came from immunoSEQ multiplex PCR; TCRdb stores just in-frame clones and leaves some out. The V and J calls and clone size come from that table; D and trimming were worked out from the DNA. The sample includes over 250,000 clones, 70% to 90% of them seen just once. This rearrangement joins TRBV6-5 to TRBJ2-2; weak D call: TRBD2 (6 bases). This sequence was found in a woman aged 70 to 79 with acute or convalescent COVID-19. The sequenced material came from peripheral blood. CDR3 sequence reads: CASKYGGAGTGELFF. In DNA, the CDR3 is TGTGCCAGCAAGTACGGCGGGGCGGGCACCGGGGAGCTGTTTTTT.